The 3 T cell receptor beta chains below all came from one sample that was sequenced in a study of blood T cell repertoires in COVID-19. Profiled with immunoSEQ multiplex PCR; TCRdb holds only in-frame clones, not every one. The table records over 120,000 clones, over 75% of them present only once. Material: peripheral blood. The receptor set was obtained from a woman aged 45-59 years with acute or convalescent COVID-19.

The DNA for the CDR3 is TGTGCCAGCAGTTACGGAGGACAGGGGGCCACTGAAGCTTTCTTT. Amino acids: CASSYGGQGATEAFF. The genes are TRBV6-5 and TRBJ1-1; 11 bases are a match to TRBD1. Trimming removed 2 bases from V and 4 bases from J; junction bases left unmatched: 3. CDR3 length: 15 amino acids. Germline V gene sequence: CDR1 MNHEY, CDR2 SVGAGI.

This clone was detected only once. The gene calls are TRBV12-3 or TRBV12-4 and TRBJ2-1; D call uncertain. The length of the CDR3 is 13 residues. Trimming removed 3 bases from V and 7 bases from J, with 10 bases in between. CDR3 in amino acids: CASSFPYRNEQFF. CDR3 DNA sequence: TGTGCCAGCAGTTTCCCGTACAGAAATGAGCAGTTCTTC.

The V gene is TRBV7-9, the J gene TRBJ2-7; D perhaps matches TRBD1 (6 bases). Germline-derived CDR1 and CDR2 are SEHNR and FQNEAQ (reference sequence). This CDR3 is built from 14 residues. The V end lost 6 bases, the J end lost 6 bases, and 18 bases lay between the germline ends. The CDR3 here is CASSLNSRGREQYF. In nucleotides, the CDR3 is TGTGCCAGCAGTCTGAACTCCAGGGGACGCGAGCAGTACTTC.